A selection of T cell receptor beta chains follows, all from one sample in a study of CD8+ T cells in alopecia areata. Clones were read by immunoSEQ multiplex PCR, and TCRdb kept only the in-frame ones, dropping some. The sample records around 100,000 clones, roughly three fifths being singletons. Sequencing was performed on CD4+ T cells sorted from blood, taken at week 24, from a patient treated with tofacitinib. The receptors stem from a human donor with alopecia areata. Each CDR3 is given with its conserved first and last residue. D genes are given only for firm matches. Part of the rows lack a size; the others show once, few, many or a class for expanded clones.

J gene: TRBJ2-7; V gene: TRBV7-9; D gene: -; clone size: few; CDR3 protein: CASSQGGQQYF; CDR3 DNA: TGTGCCAGCAGCCAGGGGGGGCAGCAGTACTTC
J gene: TRBJ1-1; V gene: TRBV30; D gene: -; clone size: -; CDR3 protein: CAWSVSGGTEAFF; CDR3 DNA: TGTGCCTGGAGCGTCTCGGGCGGAACAGAAGCTTTCTTT
J gene: TRBJ2-3; V gene: TRBV20-1; D gene: -; clone size: -; CDR3 protein: CSASITDTQYF; CDR3 DNA: TGCAGTGCTAGTATTACAGATACGCAGTATTTT
J gene: TRBJ1-1; V gene: TRBV5-1; D gene: TRBD1; clone size: -; CDR3 protein: CASSLAGGQNTEAFF; CDR3 DNA: TGCGCCAGCAGCTTGGCAGGGGGCCAGAACACTGAAGCTTTCTTT
J gene: TRBJ2-5; V gene: TRBV7-9; D gene: TRBD1; clone size: -; CDR3 protein: CASRKATGGRETQYF; CDR3 DNA: TGTGCCAGCAGGAAAGCGACAGGGGGCAGAGAGACCCAGTACTTC
J gene: TRBJ2-2; V gene: TRBV10-3; D gene: TRBD2; clone size: -; CDR3 protein: CAINPAGGSGELFF; CDR3 DNA: TGTGCCATCAACCCAGCGGGGGGGTCCGGGGAGCTGTTTTTT
J gene: TRBJ2-1; V gene: TRBV5-1; D gene: TRBD2; clone size: -; CDR3 protein: CASSEPGERGNYNEQFF; CDR3 DNA: TGCGCCAGCAGCGAGCCCGGGGAGCGGGGGAATTACAATGAGCAGTTCTTC
J gene: TRBJ2-3; V gene: TRBV29-1; D gene: TRBD1; clone size: -; CDR3 protein: CSVRQGTDTQYF; CDR3 DNA: TGCAGCGTTAGACAGGGGACAGATACGCAGTATTTT
J gene: TRBJ1-5; V gene: TRBV19; D gene: -; clone size: few; CDR3 protein: CASSTMNQPQHF; CDR3 DNA: TGTGCCAGTAGTACGATGAATCAGCCCCAGCATTTT
J gene: TRBJ2-7; V gene: TRBV18; D gene: -; clone size: -; CDR3 protein: CASSPGQSYEQYF; CDR3 DNA: TGTGCCAGCTCACCCGGACAGTCCTACGAGCAGTACTTC
J gene: TRBJ1-3; V gene: TRBV28; D gene: -; clone size: -; CDR3 protein: CAAGRNTINTIYF; CDR3 DNA: TGCGCCGCGGGGCGGAACACTATAAACACCATATATTTT
J gene: TRBJ1-1; V gene: TRBV7-2; D gene: -; clone size: once; CDR3 protein: CASSPGHANTEAFF; CDR3 DNA: TGTGCCAGCAGCCCAGGACACGCGAACACTGAAGCTTTCTTT
J gene: TRBJ2-5; V gene: TRBV5-6; D gene: -; clone size: -; CDR3 protein: CASTEGGETQYF; CDR3 DNA: TGTGCCAGCACCGAGGGTGGAGAGACCCAGTACTTC
J gene: TRBJ2-5; V gene: TRBV2; D gene: -; clone size: few; CDR3 protein: CASSGQGKETQYF; CDR3 DNA: TGTGCCAGCAGCGGGCAGGGGAAGGAGACCCAGTACTTC
J gene: TRBJ1-6; V gene: TRBV5-1; D gene: TRBD1; clone size: -; CDR3 protein: CASSFNTGGESPLHF; CDR3 DNA: TGCGCCAGCAGCTTCAATACAGGGGGTGAGTCACCCCTCCACTTT
J gene: TRBJ2-5; V gene: TRBV29-1; D gene: -; clone size: -; CDR3 protein: CSAYIPTGETQYF; CDR3 DNA: TGCAGTGCCTACATCCCCACGGGGGAGACCCAGTACTTC